The rows below give T cell receptor beta chains drawn from one sample of a study of post-analysis software for immune sequencing data. One entry per CDR3 protein, called by TCRdb with MiXCR from the PCR reads. The repertoire holds about 540,000 distinct CDR3 sequences, with around a third as singletons. Sequencing was carried out using blood. These receptors all come from a girl under 18 with multiple sclerosis. CDR3s include the opening cysteine and the closing phenylalanine or tryptophan. A D gene is named only where the DNA matches it firmly. Rows give clone size only sometimes, using once, few, many, or a class for an expanded clone.

NA	NA	TRBV13	TRBJ1-1	TGTGCCAGCAGTTTTCCCAACCGTGAAGCTTTCTTT	CASSFPNREAFF
NA	NA	TRBV20-1	TRBJ2-3	TGCAGTGCTCAACTTAGAAGCACAGATATGCAGTATTTT	CSAQLRSTDMQYF
NA	NA	TRBV18	TRBJ1-1	TGTGCCAGCTCACCAGAGCATTTGAACACTGAAGCTTTCTTT	CASSPEHLNTEAFF
few	NA	TRBV6-5	TRBJ2-1	TGTGCCAGCAGTTACTTCCAGGGAGGTAATGAGCAGTTCTTC	CASSYFQGGNEQFF
NA	TRBD1	TRBV7-9	TRBJ2-6	TGTGCCACTTCGCCGGGACAGGGTGGCTCTGGGGCCAACGTCCTGACTTTC	CATSPGQGGSGANVLTF
NA	NA	TRBV28	TRBJ1-4	TGTGCCAGCAGTTTATCCGAGGGACCTAATGAAAAACTGTTTTTT	CASSLSEGPNEKLFF
few	NA	TRBV5-5	TRBJ2-5	TGTGCCAGCAGCTTGTGGTCCAGGGCGGCATCAGAGACCCAGTACTTC	CASSLWSRAASETQYF
few	NA	TRBV4-1	TRBJ2-5	TGCGCCAGCAGCCAAGTGGGGGGGGCCTGGGAGACCCAGTACTTC	CASSQVGGAWETQYF
NA	TRBD2	TRBV7-7	TRBJ2-3	TGTGCTAGCAGCTCAGGACTAGCGGGACATACGCAGTATTTT	CASSSGLAGHTQYF
NA	TRBD1	TRBV5-1	TRBJ2-2	TGCGCCAGCAGAGACAGGGGGATCGGGGAGTTGTTTTTT	CASRDRGIGELFF
NA	TRBD1	TRBV12-3/TRBV12-4	TRBJ1-5	TGTGCCAGCAGTTCCGGGACAGGGGCTTCTAGCAATCAGCCCCAGCATTTT	CASSSGTGASSNQPQHF
NA	TRBD1	TRBV7-8	TRBJ1-4	TGTGCCAGCAGCTTAGAGGACGGGACAGGGGATAATGAAAAACTGTTTTTT	CASSLEDGTGDNEKLFF
few	NA	TRBV5-8	TRBJ2-4	NA	CASSLVGGGSRYF
NA	NA	TRBV3-1	TRBJ2-3	TGTGCCAGCGCCCGCGGACGGGATACGCAGTATTTT	CASARGRDTQYF
few	TRBD1	TRBV4-2	TRBJ2-7	TGTGCCAGCAGCCAAGACAGGGGGCGCGAGCAGTACTTC	CASSQDRGREQYF
few	NA	TRBV7-2	TRBJ2-3	TGTGCCAGCAGCCTAAGCACACCGGGGGATACGCAGTATTTT	CASSLSTPGDTQYF
NA	NA	TRBV4-1	TRBJ2-1	TGCGCCAGCAGCCTACGACTAGACCCCCACAATGAGCAGTGCTTC	CASSLRLDPHNEQCF
NA	NA	TRBV5-1	TRBJ2-5	TGCGCCAGCAGCGCCGACATTAAAGAGACCCAGTACTTC	CASSADIKETQYF
few	NA	TRBV12-3/TRBV12-4	TRBJ2-7	TGTGCCAGCAGGGGAGGGGGTTCCTACGAGCAGTACTTC	CASRGGGSYEQYF
once	NA	TRBV10-3	TRBJ2-3	TGTGCCAACTCAAACTTCAGGGAAGATACGCAGTATTTT	CANSNFREDTQYF
NA	TRBD1	TRBV5-1	TRBJ2-1	TGCGCCAGCAGCTTGGAGGACAGGGTTTCCAATGAGCAGTTCTTC	CASSLEDRVSNEQFF
NA	TRBD2	TRBV7-9	TRBJ2-1	TGTGCCAGCAGCAGCAGGACTAGCGGTAGCAATGAGCAGTTCTTC	CASSSRTSGSNEQFF
NA	NA	TRBV20-1	TRBJ2-7	TGCAGTGCTCCGAGGATCTTAGGCGAGCAGTACTTC	CSAPRILGEQYF
NA	NA	TRBV20-1	TRBJ1-1	TGCAGTGCTAGAGATCTGCGACAAGCTGGGGAAGCTTTCTTT	CSARDLRQAGEAFF
NA	NA	TRBV11-2	TRBJ1-4	TGTGCCAGCAGCCCCCAAGGGGGAGGGAGTGAAAAACTGTTTTTT	CASSPQGGGSEKLFF
NA	TRBD2	TRBV20-1	TRBJ2-1	TGCAGTGCTAGAGATCGCTCTAGCGGGAGTAATGAGCAGTTCTTC	CSARDRSSGSNEQFF
NA	NA	TRBV3-1	TRBJ2-3	TGTGCCAGCAGCCCTAGCTCCGGGTATGGAGATACGCAGTATTTT	CASSPSSGYGDTQYF
NA	TRBD2	TRBV5-1	TRBJ2-3	TGCGCCGGCAGCTGGGGCGGGGGGGCGACAGATACGCAGTATTTT	CAGSWGGGATDTQYF
NA	NA	TRBV20-1	TRBJ1-1	TGCAGTGCTAGAGATCCTCTTCTGCGCGGGGTCGCCGGGGTTTGGAACACTGAAGCTTTCTTT	CSARDPLLRGVAGVWNTEAFF
many	TRBD2	TRBV5-6	TRBJ2-5	TGTGCCAGCAGCTCGACTAGCGGGGGTAGAGAGACCCAGTACTTC	CASSSTSGGRETQYF
NA	NA	TRBV2	TRBJ2-5	TGTGCCAGCGGAGAGACTAGGGGAGAGACCCAGTACTTC	CASGETRGETQYF
NA	NA	TRBV4-1	TRBJ2-2	TGCGCCAGCAGCCAAGAGGAGATAGCGGCCACCGGGGAGCTGTTTTTT	CASSQEEIAATGELFF
many	TRBD1	TRBV10-3	TRBJ2-3	TGTGCCATCAGGTCGGGACAGTTGTCTACGCAGTATTTT	CAIRSGQLSTQYF
NA	TRBD1	TRBV12-3/TRBV12-4	TRBJ2-5	TGTGCCAGCAGTTTCCCAGGGACAGGGCATGAGACCCAGTACTTC	CASSFPGTGHETQYF
NA	NA	TRBV18	TRBJ1-5	TGTGCCAGCTCCCCCGACAGAGCTCTTGGGCCCCAGCATTTT	CASSPDRALGPQHF
NA	NA	TRBV29-1	TRBJ2-1	TGCAGCATATCAGGGGTCGGAATCAATGAGCAGTTCTTC	CSISGVGINEQFF
once	NA	TRBV6-5	TRBJ1-5	TGTGCCAGCAGCCCGAGGGGAGGGTATCAGCCCCAGCATTTT	CASSPRGGYQPQHF
NA	TRBD2	TRBV29-1	TRBJ2-7	TGCAGCGTGGGGAGCCTAGCGGGGGGTTGGAGCGAGCAGTACTTC	CSVGSLAGGWSEQYF
NA	NA	TRBV18	TRBJ2-7	TGTGCCAGCTCACCACGTCGGGGGGCCTATGAGATTGGGTCCTACGAGCAGTACTTC	CASSPRRGAYEIGSYEQYF
few	TRBD1	TRBV28	TRBJ2-1	TGTGCCGCCCCAGGGGGCGATGAGCAGTTCTTC	CAAPGGDEQFF
NA	TRBD2	TRBV5-1	TRBJ2-1	TGCGCCAGCAGCTTGGTTGTTGGGGGGGACAATGAGCAGTTCTTC	CASSLVVGGDNEQFF
NA	TRBD1	TRBV5-1	TRBJ2-7	TGCGCCAGCAGCTTGGCCGGGACAGGGGACAACGAGCAGTACTTC	CASSLAGTGDNEQYF
NA	NA	TRBV20-1	TRBJ1-2	TGCAGTGCTAGCTGGGACATCGATGGCTACACCTTC	CSASWDIDGYTF
NA	TRBD2	TRBV4-1	TRBJ2-7	TGCGCCAGCAGCCCGGGACTAGCGGGGGGCCTTAGCTCCTACGAGCAGTACTTC	CASSPGLAGGLSSYEQYF
few	NA	TRBV7-2	TRBJ1-1	TGTGCCAGCAGCTTTAGGACTATGAACACTGAAGCTTTCTTT	CASSFRTMNTEAFF
few	TRBD2	TRBV6-6	TRBJ2-3	TGTGCCGTCAGGGAGGGGAGCACAGATACGCAGTATTTT	CAVREGSTDTQYF
few	NA	TRBV5-1	TRBJ2-5	TGCGCCAGCAGCTTTGGGGCGAACAATTTGGGGGGCCAAGAGACCCAGTACTTC	CASSFGANNLGGQETQYF
NA	TRBD2	TRBV11-2	TRBJ2-1	TGTGCCAGCAGCTTAAGCCCTGGGACTAGTACGCTCGGCTATGAGCAGTTCTTC	CASSLSPGTSTLGYEQFF
NA	NA	TRBV21-1	TRBJ1-4	TGTGCCAGCAGCAAATTGAACAGAGCGGCAACTAATGAAAAACTGTTTTTT	CASSKLNRAATNEKLFF